This T cell receptor beta chain emerged from a study of shared clonotypes between healthy human individuals. Study information: Each donor's CD8 memory used one plate, CD8 naive two, each CD4 subset three.

Trimming removed 3 bases at V and 2 bases at J, with 10 bases between. CDR1 and CDR2 (germline): SGHVS, FNYEAQ. CDR3 length: 14 amino acids. The study's findings and limits: Unshared clonotypes carried lower generation probabilities than those common to all four donors. Shared clonotypes: roughly 4.5% naive CD4, under 4% naive CD8, less than 2.5% memory CD4, under 0.5% memory CD8.

In the case of this clone: What it recognizes is unknown.

Produced via immunoSEQ multiplex PCR; TCRdb's table is partial and in-frame only. The table lists more than 2 million clones, approximately 96% of them singletons, with roughly 0.13% in the top ten. Every one of the donors was a Caucasian adult that lived in Nashville, Tennessee. The chain combines TRBV7-6 with TRBJ1-2; D may be TRBD1 (6 bases). The sequencing sample was made of naive CD4+ T cells sorted from blood. Subset meaning: CD45RA+ positively selected. This receptor was taken from a man between 18 and 29 years old in good health. DNA for the CDR3: TGTGCCAGCAGCTTGGGGACAAGCAACTATGGCTACACCTTC. Amino acid sequence: CASSLGTSNYGYTF.